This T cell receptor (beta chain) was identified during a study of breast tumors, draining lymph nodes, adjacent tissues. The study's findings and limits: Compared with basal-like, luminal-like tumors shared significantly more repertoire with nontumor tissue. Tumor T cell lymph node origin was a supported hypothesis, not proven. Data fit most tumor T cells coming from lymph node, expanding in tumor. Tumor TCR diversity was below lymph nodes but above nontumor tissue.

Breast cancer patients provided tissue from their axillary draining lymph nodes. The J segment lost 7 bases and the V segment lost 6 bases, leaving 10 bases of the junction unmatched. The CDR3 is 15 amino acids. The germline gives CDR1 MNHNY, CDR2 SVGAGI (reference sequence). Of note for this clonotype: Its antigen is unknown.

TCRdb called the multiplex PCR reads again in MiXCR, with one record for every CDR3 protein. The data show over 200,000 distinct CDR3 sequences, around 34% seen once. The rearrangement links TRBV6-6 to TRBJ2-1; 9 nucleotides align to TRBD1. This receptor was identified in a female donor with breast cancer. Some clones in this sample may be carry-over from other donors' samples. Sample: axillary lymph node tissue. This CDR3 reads CASRYPGQGRNEQFF. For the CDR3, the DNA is TGTGCCAGCAGATACCCGGGACAGGGTAGGAATGAGCAGTTCTTC.